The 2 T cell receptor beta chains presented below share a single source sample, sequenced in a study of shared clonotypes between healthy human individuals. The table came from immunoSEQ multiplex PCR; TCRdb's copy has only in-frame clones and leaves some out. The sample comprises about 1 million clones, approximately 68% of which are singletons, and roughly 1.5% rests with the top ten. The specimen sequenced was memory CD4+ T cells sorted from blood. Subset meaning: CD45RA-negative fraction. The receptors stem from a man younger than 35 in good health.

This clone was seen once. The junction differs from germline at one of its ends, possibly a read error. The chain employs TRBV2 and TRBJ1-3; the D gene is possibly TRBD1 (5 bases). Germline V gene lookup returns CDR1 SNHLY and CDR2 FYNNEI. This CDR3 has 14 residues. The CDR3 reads CASRETVSGNTVYF. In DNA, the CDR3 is TGTGCCAGCAGGGAGACAGTCTCTGGAAACACCGTATATTTT.

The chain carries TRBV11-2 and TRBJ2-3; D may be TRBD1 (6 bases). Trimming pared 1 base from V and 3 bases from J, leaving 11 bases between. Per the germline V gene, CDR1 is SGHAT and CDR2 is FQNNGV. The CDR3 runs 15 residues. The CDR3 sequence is CASSLGTGRTDTQYF. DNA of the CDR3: TGTGCCAGCAGCTTAGGAACAGGGCGAACAGATACGCAGTATTTT.